The 24 T cell receptor beta chains below all came from one sample that was sequenced in a study of T cells in Graves' hyperthyroidism and ophthalmopathy. RNA transcripts were the template for amplifying TCR beta CDR3 regions. The study used the HTBI primer set for a first-round RT-PCR of the TCR CDR3. MiXCR, applied by TCRdb to the multiplex PCR reads, yields one record per CDR3 protein. The sample yields hundreds of thousands of distinct CDR3 sequences, less than 15% seen once. Sequencing used blood. These receptors all come from a woman between 18 and 30 years old with Graves' hyperthyroidism.

In its sample, this clonotype was seen many times. CDR3 nucleotides: TGTGCCAGCAGGGGGACCGGGACCCATTACAATGAGCAGTTCTTC. Protein: CASRGTGTHYNEQFF. The chain joins TRBV28 to TRBJ2-1; D may correspond to TRBD1 or TRBD2 (5 bases each). V dropped 6 bases and J dropped 4 bases, with 16 bases sitting between them. The CDR3 extends over 15 amino acids. CDR1 MDHEN and CDR2 SYDVKM come from the germline V gene.

This clonotype came up many times. The chain combines TRBV15 with TRBJ1-1; 8 bases map to TRBD1. This CDR3 comprises 17 residues. V dropped 1 base and J dropped 5; count of bases not matched to a gene: 12. Germline V gene lookup returns CDR1 LNHNV and CDR2 YYDKDF (reference sequence). The CDR3 spells CATSRVISGQGRTEAFF. CDR3 DNA sequence: TGTGCCACCAGCAGAGTTATATCAGGACAGGGACGGACTGAAGCTTTCTTT.

The chain carries TRBV10-3 and TRBJ2-3; TRBD2 agrees at 8 bases. Unmatched junction bases numbered 11, after V lost 10 bases and J lost 5 bases. This CDR3 spans 14 amino acids. Germline loops: CDR1 ENHRY, CDR2 SYGVKD. In DNA, the CDR3 is TGTGCCAGTGGCGTGACTAGCGAGGGAGATACGCAGTATTTT. Its translation: CASGVTSEGDTQYF.

This clonotype was detected only once. The chain combines TRBV7-2 with TRBJ2-5; D call uncertain. The CDR3 length is 14 residues. V dropped 1 base and J dropped 1 base, with 7 bases sitting between them. The V gene's germline CDR1 is SGHTA and CDR2 FQGNSA. The CDR3 spells CASSLVVIQETQYF. The CDR3 coding sequence is TGTGCCAGCAGCTTAGTGGTAATCCAAGAGACCCAGTACTTC. Complete variable domain (other parts from reference TRBV7-2 and TRBJ2-5): GAGVSQSPSNKVTEKGKDVELRCDPISGHTALYWYRQSLGQGLEFLIYFQGNSAPDKSGLPSDRFSAERTGGSVSTLTIQRTQQEDSAVYLCASSLVVIQETQYFGPGTRLLVL.

This clonotype was found a few times. J is TRBJ2-1 and V is TRBV4-2; possible D gene TRBD2, 6 bases. The V and J ends lost 0 bases and 8 bases respectively, with 26 bases between them. The CDR3 is made up of 19 amino acids. CDR1 is LGHNA, CDR2 YNFKEQ, per germline. CDR3 region: CASSQEQWGSSERRDEQFF. As DNA, the CDR3 is TGTGCCAGCAGCCAAGAACAATGGGGCAGCTCCGAAAGGAGGGATGAGCAGTTCTTC.

The table lists this clonotype with many counts. V usage is TRBV30 and J usage is TRBJ2-7, with D tentatively TRBD1 or TRBD2 (6 bases each). Germline CDR1 GTSNPN, CDR2 SVGIG (reference sequence). The CDR3 covers 13 residues. Trimming left V 0 bases short and J 6 bases short, with 12 bases between. Written as DNA, the CDR3 is TGTGCCTGGAGTGTGGGGGGCGTGGGCGAGCAGTACTTC. Translation: CAWSVGGVGEQYF.

This sequence joins TRBV7-9 and TRBJ1-2; 7 bases align to TRBD1. The CDR3 is made up of 14 amino acids. J was trimmed by 4 bases and V by 5 bases; bases with no gene match: 7. Germline V lookup: CDR1 SEHNR, CDR2 FQNEAQ (reference sequence). CDR3: CASSRQGERYGYTF. DNA of the CDR3: TGTGCCAGCAGCCGACAGGGTGAGCGCTATGGCTACACCTTC.

This clonotype came up many times. This chain connects TRBV10-3 to TRBJ2-5; 9 positions agree with TRBD2. CDR3 length equals 15 residues. CDR1 and CDR2 from the germline V gene are ENHRY and SYGVKD. V dropped 2 bases and J dropped 2; count of bases not matched to a gene: 3. The CDR3 region has the DNA TGTGCCATCAGTGAGGAGACTAGCGGACAAGAGACCCAGTACTTC. It encodes CAISEETSGQETQYF.

This clonotype showed up many times. The J gene is TRBJ1-2, the V gene TRBV6-2 or TRBV6-3; D gene unclear. The length of the CDR3 is 17 residues. Deletions cut 0 bases from V and 2 bases from J, with 16 bases between. In germline, CDR1 is MNHEY, CDR2 SVGEGT. The CDR3 nucleotides are TGTGCCAGCAGTTACTCGATGATGGATCTCGGGAACTATGGCTACACCTTC. Protein sequence: CASSYSMMDLGNYGYTF.

This clonotype appeared once. The chain couples TRBV3-1 to TRBJ1-1; 8 positions match TRBD1. Per the germline V gene, CDR1 is LGHDT and CDR2 is YNNKEL (reference sequence). The CDR3 runs to 15 residues. V gave up 8 bases and J gave up 4 bases; unmatched junction bases: 12. CDR3 nucleotide sequence: TGTGCCAGCGCACAACGGACAGGGTTGGGCACTGAAGCTTTCTTT. Residues: CASAQRTGLGTEAFF. The complete variable domain, with remaining parts taken from reference TRBV3-1 and TRBJ1-1, reads DTAVSQTPKYLVTQMGNDKSIKCEQNLGHDTMYWYKQDSKKFLKIMFSYNNKELIINETVPNRFSPKSPDKAHLNLHINSLELGDSAVYFCASAQRTGLGTEAFFGQGTRLTVV.

The rearrangement uses TRBV11-2 and TRBJ2-1; D is possibly TRBD2 (8 bases). The germline V gene has CDR1 SGHAT and CDR2 FQNNGV. Trimming stripped 1 base from V and 10 bases from J, with 23 bases between. The CDR3 consists of 17 residues. CDR3: CASSLARIAGPGGEQFF. Written as DNA, the CDR3 is TGTGCCAGCAGCTTAGCCAGGATAGCGGGACCAGGGGGGGAGCAGTTCTTC.

This clonotype was counted ten times or more. The chain has TRBV30 and TRBJ1-5, with no clear D. Per germline, CDR1 GTSNPN and CDR2 SVGIG (reference sequence). The CDR3 has 14 amino acids. Trimming took off 3 bases at V and 0 bases at J, with 9 bases between the two ends. In DNA form, the CDR3 reads TGTGCCTGGAGCCGTTCTTCTAGCAATCAGCCCCAGCATTTT. Its protein product is CAWSRSSSNQPQHF.

This clonotype was observed at least ten times. A much more abundant neighbour one base away suggests this may be a read error. The CDR3 here is CASSLNRNYGYTF. DNA of the CDR3: TGTGCCAGCAGCTTAAACAGGAACTATGGCTACACCTTC. This chain joins TRBV11-2 and TRBJ1-2; D possibly corresponds to TRBD1 (5 bases). The germline V gene encodes CDR1 SGHAT and CDR2 FQNNGV. The CDR3 is 13 residues long. V lost 2 bases, J lost 2 bases, and 6 bases lay in between.

The rearrangement uses TRBV7-3 and TRBJ2-3, with D possibly matching TRBD2 (6 bases). The CDR3 runs to 12 residues. The V gene's germline CDR1 is SGHTA and CDR2 FQGTGA. The ends were cut back, 7 bases at V and 6 bases at J, with 11 bases in the middle. The CDR3 nucleotides are TGTGCCAGCATAGGGGCGGGGGATACGCAGTATTTT. Protein: CASIGAGDTQYF.

This clonotype appeared a few times. This chain joins TRBV25-1 and TRBJ1-4, with TRBD1 matching over 9 bases. In germline, CDR1 is MGHDK, CDR2 SYGVNS. V trimming: 1 base; J trimming: 7 bases; junction bases outside the gene matches: 4. The CDR3 sequence is 15 residues long. CDR3 DNA sequence: TGTGCCAGCAGTGAATTTGGGACAGGGCCTGAAAAACTGTTTTTT. This gives the protein CASSEFGTGPEKLFF.

This clonotype was picked up a small number of times. This rearrangement joins TRBV6-1 to TRBJ2-7; D is possibly TRBD2 (6 bases). V lost 5 bases to trimming and J lost 7 bases, with 21 bases between them. Germline V lookup: CDR1 MNHNS, CDR2 SASEGT. There are 15 residues in the CDR3. CDR3 sequence: CASSLYRESGREQYF. The DNA of the CDR3 is TGTGCCAGCAGTCTCTACCGGGAATCGGGGAGGGAGCAGTACTTC.

This clonotype showed up many times. The rearrangement links TRBV30 to TRBJ1-5, with D perhaps matching TRBD1 (6 bases). Germline lookup yields CDR1 GTSNPN and CDR2 SVGIG (reference sequence). The V end was cut by 2 bases, the J end by 3 bases, with 8 bases between. This CDR3 spans 13 amino acids. The CDR3 sequence: CAWSHRDNQPQHF. CDR3 bases: TGTGCCTGGAGTCACAGGGACAATCAGCCCCAGCATTTT.

The chain is built from TRBV27 and TRBJ1-5; TRBD1 is a possible D gene (5 bases). Trimming shortened V by 10 bases and J by 1 base, and 14 bases separated the two germline ends. The CDR3 totals 14 residues. The V gene's germline CDR1 is MNHEY and CDR2 SMNVEV (reference sequence). CDR3 residues: CATRGGLSNQPQHF. The CDR3 DNA is TGTGCCACCCGTGGGGGGTTAAGCAATCAGCCCCAGCATTTT.

CDR3 region: CACRTSGGSGTQYF. The CDR3 coding sequence is TGTGCCTGTCGGACTAGCGGGGGCTCAGGTACGCAGTATTTT. J is TRBJ2-3 and V is TRBV30; 13 nucleotides agree with TRBD2. In germline, CDR1 is GTSNPN, CDR2 SVGIG (reference sequence). V lost 6 bases to trimming and J lost 8 bases; unmatched junction nucleotides: 8. The CDR3 loop spans 14 amino acids.

Ten or more counts support this clonotype. This chain connects TRBV20-1 to TRBJ1-2; possible D gene TRBD1, 5 bases. The CDR3 has 15 residues. The germline gives CDR1 DFQATT, CDR2 SNEGSKA (reference sequence). Deletions cut 0 bases from V and 4 bases from J, with 15 bases between. CDR3 sequence reads: CSARDPRPGAYGYTF. CDR3 DNA: TGCAGTGCTAGAGATCCGAGACCCGGGGCCTATGGCTACACCTTC.

This clonotype was observed many times. The genes are TRBV12-3 or TRBV12-4 and TRBJ2-7; 8 nucleotides line up with TRBD2. V gave up 6 bases and J gave up 4 bases; unmatched junction bases: 11. The CDR3 is 15 residues long. The CDR3 DNA reads TGTGCCAGCAGCAGGCGGGAGGACCCTTGGTACGAGCAGTACTTC. Its protein product is CASSRREDPWYEQYF.

This clonotype showed up many times. The gene calls are TRBV20-1 and TRBJ2-7; 8 bases match TRBD2. This CDR3 region has 16 residues. The V gene end was trimmed by 0 bases and the J gene end by 3 bases; junction bases not matched to a gene: 10. Germline assignment: CDR1 DFQATT and CDR2 SNEGSKA (reference sequence). CDR3 sequence: CSARDPGGARSYEQYF. In DNA form, the CDR3 reads TGCAGTGCTAGAGATCCGGGAGGGGCTAGAAGCTACGAGCAGTACTTC.

This clonotype was picked up a small number of times. The chain has TRBV4-1 and TRBJ2-2, with D perhaps TRBD1 (5 bases). The germline V gene has CDR1 MGHRA and CDR2 YSYEKL. Trimming stripped 2 bases from V and 7 bases from J, with 17 bases between. This CDR3 has 16 residues. DNA for the CDR3: TGCGCCAGCAGCCAACCTTGGGGCTCCCCGAGCGGGGAGCTGTTTTTT. Amino acids: CASSQPWGSPSGELFF.

This clonotype has at least ten counts. The chain joins TRBV5-5 to TRBJ2-7, with 8 positions matching TRBD1. After removal of 2 bases from V and 5 bases from J, the junction contained 6 bases not matched to a gene. Looked up from germline, CDR1 is SGHKS and CDR2 is YYEKEE (reference sequence). The CDR3 is 14 residues long. This CDR3 reads CASSLTDRVHEQYF. CDR3 coding DNA: TGTGCCAGCAGCTTAACGGACAGGGTCCACGAGCAGTACTTC. Variable domain in full (rest from reference TRBV5-5 and TRBJ2-7): DAGVTQSPTHLIKTRGQQVTLRCSPISGHKSVSWYQQVLGQGPQFIFQYYEKEERGRGNFPDRFSARQFPNYSSELNVNALLLGDSALYLCASSLTDRVHEQYFGPGTRLTVT.